Below are 12 T cell receptor beta chains sequenced from a single sample in a study of cytomegalovirus exposure and HLA in healthy donors. Use of 60 Vbeta and 13 Jbeta primers characterized the PCR. Repertoires were generated with immunoSEQ multiplex PCR, while TCRdb's copy carries only in-frame clones and drops some. The table includes 150,000 to 200,000 clones, roughly 78% detected once. Input material: PBMCs. Receptors were obtained from a woman aged 50 to 60 in good health and CMV-seropositive.

The chain joins TRBV5-1 to TRBJ2-3; 12 bases map to TRBD2. CDR3 length: 15 residues. J lost 7 bases, V lost 2 bases, and 5 bases had no gene match. Germline V gives CDR1 SGHRS, CDR2 YFSETQ. This CDR3 is CASSFRTSGEHTQYF. For the CDR3, the DNA is TGCGCCAGCAGCTTTCGGACTAGCGGGGAACATACGCAGTATTTT.

V usage is TRBV30 and J usage is TRBJ2-3; TRBD2 matches at 8 bases. The CDR3 runs 16 residues. V lost 3 bases to trimming and J lost 5 bases; unmatched junction nucleotides: 13. Germline loops: CDR1 GTSNPN, CDR2 SVGIG (reference sequence). The CDR3 sequence: CAWRPTGGGRRDTQYF. In DNA, the CDR3 is TGTGCCTGGAGGCCGACGGGCGGGGGGCGGAGAGATACGCAGTATTTT.

This rearrangement joins TRBV18 to TRBJ2-2; a possible D gene is TRBD1 (6 bases). V lost 3 bases to trimming and J lost 8 bases, with 13 bases between them. CDR1 is KGHSH, CDR2 LQKENI, per germline. CDR3 length: 14 amino acids. The CDR3 is CASSPGQWKGELFF. The CDR3 DNA reads TGTGCCAGCTCACCCGGACAGTGGAAGGGGGAGCTGTTTTTT.

The rearrangement joins TRBV9 to TRBJ1-3; TRBD1 aligns across 7 bases. Trimming at V came to 2 bases and at J to 2 bases, leaving 1 base not matched to a gene. Germline lookup yields CDR1 SGDLS and CDR2 YYNGEE. The CDR3 loop spans 14 amino acids. Here the CDR3 reads CASSVGQTGNTIYF. In DNA form, the CDR3 reads TGTGCCAGCAGCGTGGGACAGACTGGAAACACCATATATTTT.

The V and J genes are TRBV10-2 and TRBJ2-6, with D uncertain. In germline, CDR1 is WSHSY, CDR2 SAAADI. V was cut by 6 bases and J by 1 base, with 4 bases left in between. This CDR3 region has 13 residues. The CDR3 region is CASSLSGANVLTF. The CDR3, as DNA: TGCGCCAGCAGCCTATCTGGGGCCAACGTCCTGACTTTC.

Points on this clone: An end of the junction differs from the germline gene, which may be a read error. This chain uses TRBV5-4 with TRBJ2-5; TRBD2 agrees at 11 bases. Per the germline V gene, CDR1 is SGHNT and CDR2 is YYREEE (reference sequence). This CDR3 is built from 16 residues. CDR3 amino acids: CDSTASGGTHQETQYF. The DNA for the CDR3 is TGTGACAGCACGGCTAGCGGGGGGACTCACCAAGAGACCCAGTACTTC.

This rearrangement joins TRBV6-1 to TRBJ2-7; possible D gene TRBD2, 5 bases. This CDR3 region has 13 residues. Germline V lookup: CDR1 MNHNS, CDR2 SASEGT. V lost 3 bases, J lost 3 bases, and 9 bases lay in between. CDR3 nucleotides: TGTGCCAGCAGTGAGTGGGAGAACTACGAGCAGTACTTC. It encodes CASSEWENYEQYF.

V is TRBV18 and J is TRBJ2-2, with 10 bases identical to TRBD1. V lost 6 bases, J lost 4 bases, and 8 bases stayed unmatched. Germline V lookup: CDR1 KGHSH, CDR2 LQKENI. This CDR3 has 16 amino acids. CDR3 residues: CASSSPGQGITGELFF. DNA of the CDR3: TGTGCCAGCTCGTCCCCGGGACAGGGGATCACCGGGGAGCTGTTTTTT.

The chain couples TRBV19 to TRBJ1-5; D may be TRBD1 (6 bases). CDR1 is LNHDA and CDR2 is SQIVND in the germline V gene (reference sequence). The length of the CDR3 is 15 residues. The V end was cut by 7 bases, the J end by 3 bases, with 16 bases between. The DNA of the CDR3 is TGTGCCAGTACCCTGGGACATAGGATCAATCAGCCCCAGCATTTT. Residues: CASTLGHRINQPQHF.

The gene calls are TRBV7-9 and TRBJ2-1; TRBD1 might be the D (5 bases). The CDR3 spans 17 residues. Germline-derived CDR1 and CDR2 are SEHNR and FQNEAQ (reference sequence). The germline V and J ends were trimmed by 5 bases and 3 bases, with 20 bases remaining between them. The CDR3 region has the DNA TGTGCCAGCAGCCCCCCGGATCTGGGGCCGAACTACAATGAGCAGTTCTTC. It yields the protein CASSPPDLGPNYNEQFF.

V usage is TRBV7-3 and J usage is TRBJ2-2, with TRBD1 matching over 7 bases. With 6 bases clipped from V and 7 bases from J, the junction kept 5 bases outside the gene matches. Germline CDR1 SGHTA, CDR2 FQGTGA. The CDR3 is 13 amino acids. This chain's CDR3 is CASSQQGNGELFF. CDR3 DNA: TGTGCCAGCAGTCAACAGGGGAACGGGGAGCTGTTTTTT.

This clone was recorded once. One end of the junction fails to match germline, which may point to a read error. The rearrangement joins TRBV7-7 to TRBJ2-5; tentatively, D is TRBD1 (5 bases). In germline, CDR1 is SSHAT, CDR2 FNYEAQ (reference sequence). This CDR3 has 12 residues. CDR3: CASSLQGGTQYF. CDR3 DNA: TGTGCTAGCAGCTTGCAGGGTGGGACCCAGTACTTC.